This paragraph covers one T cell receptor beta chain sequence. Its specificity is unknown. The repertoire was sequenced with immunoSEQ multiplex PCR; TCRdb's copy has only in-frame clones and lacks some. This table has about 14,000 clones, roughly nine tenths appearing once. The entry originates in a study of T cell repertoires in ileal Crohn's disease. The CDR3 loop spans 16 amino acids. CDR1 is LNHDA, CDR2 SQIVND, per germline (reference sequence). The V gene lost 3 bases and the J gene lost 0 bases, with 12 bases spanning the gap. Overall study results and limits: Sorted CD8 T cells held more high-frequency clones than CD4.

The sequence was obtained from an adult with Crohn's disease. The specimen was ileal tissue. The chain recombines TRBV19 with TRBJ2-4, with a tentative D call TRBD1 (6 bases). The CDR3, as DNA: TGTGCCAGTAGTATTGGGGGCAGCCTAGCCAAAAACATTCAGTACTTC. This gives the protein CASSIGGSLAKNIQYF.